This TCR beta chain stems from a study of T-cell reconstitution after alpha-beta-depleted transplantation in children. Germline-derived CDR1 and CDR2 are SGHAT and FQNNGV. This CDR3 region has 14 residues. Trimming left V 5 bases short and J 2 bases short, with 12 bases between. During its preparation, the TCRbeta library received unique molecular identifiers. TCRdb independently ran MiXCR on the PCR reads; one entry per CDR3 protein. The data contain a few hundred thousand distinct CDR3 sequences, approximately 12% of them singletons. The sequencing here drew on PBMCs, taken from the stem cell graft. This chain connects TRBV11-2 to TRBJ1-1; maybe TRBD1 (6 bases). This TCR was sampled from a human donor who donated a stem cell graft to a child with Fanconi anemia. CDR3 in amino acids: CASSADRKNTEAFF. CDR3 sequence (DNA): TGTGCCAGCAGCGCCGACAGGAAAAACACTGAAGCTTTCTTT.